These 25 T cell receptor beta chains share one sample of origin, sequenced in a study of cytomegalovirus exposure and HLA in healthy donors. Primers: 60 Vbeta forward and 13 Jbeta reverse. The assay was immunoSEQ multiplex PCR, and TCRdb's table has in-frame clones only and misses some. The sample yields 90,000 to 120,000 clones, 70% to 85% seen once. The sample comprised PBMCs. The receptors stem from a male donor in good health and CMV-seronegative.

The chain joins TRBV5-4 to TRBJ2-5; TRBD2 agrees at 8 bases. J lost 1 base, V lost 0 bases, and 5 bases had no gene match. Germline V gives CDR1 SGHNT, CDR2 YYREEE (reference sequence). This CDR3 is built from 16 residues. The CDR3 loop reads CASSLGLAGTQETQYF. The CDR3 DNA follows: TGTGCCAGCAGCTTGGGGTTAGCGGGGACCCAAGAGACCCAGTACTTC.

The rearrangement joins TRBV7-9 to TRBJ2-1; the match to TRBD2 covers 12 bases. Germline values: CDR1 SEHNR, CDR2 FQNEAQ (reference sequence). V trimming: 7 bases; J trimming: 7 bases; junction bases outside the gene matches: 5. The CDR3 extends over 14 amino acids. The CDR3 protein is CASTSGTSGNEQFF. CDR3 bases: TGTGCCAGCACCTCCGGGACTAGCGGGAATGAGCAGTTCTTC.

This clone was detected a few times. The rearrangement links TRBV2 to TRBJ2-5; D call uncertain. The CDR3 runs to 12 residues. Trimming left V 8 bases short and J 4 bases short, with 11 bases between. The germline gives CDR1 SNHLY, CDR2 FYNNEI. CDR3 sequence reads: CASQRLLETQYF. Written as DNA, the CDR3 is TGTGCCAGCCAGCGCCTCCTAGAGACCCAGTACTTC.

The chain links TRBV29-1 to TRBJ2-7, with TRBD2 matching over 8 bases. In germline, CDR1 is SQVTM, CDR2 ANQGSEA. J gave up 13 bases and V 5 bases, and 13 bases lay outside the gene matches. This CDR3 contains 12 residues. CDR3 coding DNA: TGCAGCGTTTCCCTTGGGGGACTAGGCGTATACTTC. It encodes CSVSLGGLGVYF.

Concerning this clone itself: An end of the junction does not agree with germline; a read error may underlie this. This sample includes further DNA sequences coding for the same CDR3. The chain joins TRBV7-2 to TRBJ1-1; possible D gene TRBD1, 5 bases. The germline V gene encodes CDR1 SGHTA and CDR2 FQGNSA. This CDR3 comprises 13 residues. The CDR3 reads CASSLGQNTEAFF. For the CDR3, the DNA is TGTGCGAGCAGCTTAGGACAGAACACTGAAGCTTTCTTT.

This chain links TRBV14 with TRBJ1-5; weak D call: TRBD1 (6 bases). V shed 0 bases and J shed 6 bases, with 12 bases lying between them. The CDR3 runs to 15 residues. Germline V gene sequence: CDR1 SGHDN, CDR2 FVKESK. The CDR3 spells CASSQEKGVRQPQHF. Written as DNA, the CDR3 is TGTGCCAGCAGCCAAGAGAAGGGGGTCCGTCAGCCCCAGCATTTT.

The chain links TRBV6-5 to TRBJ2-5; the D gene is possibly TRBD2 (6 bases). V was clipped by 8 bases and J by 4 bases, with 8 bases between them. The CDR3 loop spans 11 amino acids. The V gene's germline CDR1 is MNHEY and CDR2 SVGAGI. CDR3 region: CASRELETQYF. The CDR3 DNA reads TGTGCCAGCCGGGAGCTAGAGACCCAGTACTTC.

This rearrangement joins TRBV5-1 to TRBJ2-1; 10 bases agree with TRBD2. Unmatched junction bases numbered 15, after V lost 3 bases and J lost 6 bases. Germline CDR1 reads SGHRS; CDR2 reads YFSETQ. This CDR3 contains 18 residues. CDR3 protein: CASSSNSLASGSGNEQFF. In nucleotides, the CDR3 is TGCGCCAGCAGCTCAAACTCCCTCGCTAGCGGGAGCGGCAATGAGCAGTTCTTC. Full variable domain (outside the CDR3, taken from reference TRBV5-1 and TRBJ2-1): KAGVTQTPRYLIKTRGQQVTLSCSPISGHRSVSWYQQTPGQGLQFLFEYFSETQRNKGNFPGRFSGRQFSNSRSEMNVSTLELGDSALYLCASSSNSLASGSGNEQFFGPGTRLTVL.

The rearrangement links TRBV5-1 to TRBJ2-1, with 13 bases identical to TRBD2. CDR1 is SGHRS, CDR2 YFSETQ, per germline. The CDR3 is 16 amino acids. Trimming removed 4 bases from V and 4 bases from J; junction bases left unmatched: 5. The CDR3, as DNA: TGCGCCAGCAGCGTAGGACTAGCGGGGGTTTACAATGAGCAGTTCTTC. Residues: CASSVGLAGVYNEQFF.

The chain combines TRBV5-8 with TRBJ2-5, with D possibly matching TRBD2 (6 bases). Germline V gives CDR1 SGHTS, CDR2 YDEGEE. V was cut by 0 bases and J by 0 bases, with 15 bases left in between. The CDR3 is made up of 17 amino acids. CDR3: CASSLDGWTTHQETQYF. The CDR3 nucleotides read TGTGCCAGCAGCTTGGACGGTTGGACTACCCACCAAGAGACCCAGTACTTC.

V usage is TRBV5-6 and J usage is TRBJ2-7; tentatively, D is TRBD1 (6 bases). Germline loops: CDR1 SGHDT, CDR2 YYEEEE. V lost 0 bases, J lost 7 bases, and 20 bases lay in between. The CDR3 covers 16 residues. The CDR3 nucleotides are TGTGCCAGCAGCTTGGCCCTGCAGGGGTGGGATAAAGAGCAGTACTTC. The encoded protein is CASSLALQGWDKEQYF.

The chain carries TRBV11-2 and TRBJ1-2; 8 nucleotides line up with TRBD1. The CDR3 consists of 13 residues. J lost 8 bases, V lost 5 bases, and 7 bases had no gene match. Germline CDR1 is SGHAT and CDR2 is FQNNGV. The CDR3 bases are TGTGCCAGCAGCGCCGGGACAGGCATGGGCTACACCTTC. Its translation: CASSAGTGMGYTF.

J is TRBJ2-1 and V is TRBV6-5; 8 bases map to TRBD2. Germline V CDR1 and CDR2: MNHEY, SVGAGI. The CDR3 is 14 residues long. The V and J ends lost 6 bases and 4 bases, in that order; junction bases with no gene match: 5. The CDR3, as DNA: TGTGCCAGCAGAGCAGGACTAGCTTACAATGAGCAGTTCTTC. Protein sequence: CASRAGLAYNEQFF.

The CDR3 DNA follows: TGTGCCAGCAGCTGGGTAGCGGGAGCTCGCTACGAGCAGTACTTC. This encodes CASSWVAGARYEQYF. The chain joins TRBV11-2 to TRBJ2-7; 9 bases agree with TRBD2. The germline gives CDR1 SGHAT, CDR2 FQNNGV. The CDR3 sequence is 15 residues long. The V and J ends lost 4 bases and 3 bases, in that order; junction bases with no gene match: 7.

This chain connects TRBV19 to TRBJ2-7, with 8 bases matching TRBD2. Germline values: CDR1 LNHDA, CDR2 SQIVND (reference sequence). V was pared by 2 bases and J by 2 bases, with 2 bases of the junction left unmatched. CDR3 size: 14 residues. As DNA, the CDR3 is TGTGCCAGTAGTATACGTAGCGGGACCTACGAGCAGTACTTC. Its translation: CASSIRSGTYEQYF.

J is TRBJ1-2 and V is TRBV5-1, with 9 bases identical to TRBD1. V was clipped by 4 bases and J by 0 bases; unmatched bases: 7. CDR3 length: 16 amino acids. The V gene's germline CDR1 is SGHRS and CDR2 YFSETQ. Here the CDR3 DNA reads TGCGCCAGCAGCGAGAGAGGGACAGGGACTAACTATGGCTACACCTTC. Translation: CASSERGTGTNYGYTF.

This clone occurred a few times. The sample has other DNA sequences that encode this CDR3 too. V gene TRBV5-1 combines with J gene TRBJ1-1; D is ambiguous. This CDR3 has 16 residues. CDR1 and CDR2 from the germline V gene are SGHRS and YFSETQ. V lost 2 bases to trimming and J lost 0 bases, with 14 bases between them. The CDR3 here is CASSLVPGIMNTEAFF. The CDR3 DNA reads TGCGCCAGCAGCTTAGTCCCGGGAATTATGAACACTGAAGCTTTCTTT.

V usage is TRBV5-4 and J usage is TRBJ2-1; 7 bases line up with TRBD2. Germline lookup yields CDR1 SGHNT and CDR2 YYREEE (reference sequence). Losses at the gene ends were 4 bases for V and 6 bases for J; bases not matched to a gene: 10. CDR3 length: 15 amino acids. This CDR3 reads CASSQDYPGGNEQFF. The DNA for the CDR3 is TGTGCCAGCAGCCAAGACTACCCGGGGGGCAATGAGCAGTTCTTC. Combining the CDR3 with reference TRBV5-4 and TRBJ2-1 gives the whole variable domain ETGVTQSPTHLIKTRGQQVTLRCSSQSGHNTVSWYQQALGQGPQFIFQYYREEENGRGNFPPRFSGLQFPNYSSELNVNALELDDSALYLCASSQDYPGGNEQFFGPGTRLTVL.

The V call is TRBV7-9, the J call TRBJ1-1, with D maybe TRBD1 (6 bases). CDR3 length: 12 residues. Per the germline V gene, CDR1 is SEHNR and CDR2 is FQNEAQ (reference sequence). Trimming removed 10 bases from V and 3 bases from J, with 12 bases in between. The CDR3 sequence is CATQGKYTEAFF. The CDR3 DNA sequence: TGTGCCACACAGGGCAAGTACACTGAAGCTTTCTTT.

This chain links TRBV29-1 with TRBJ1-4; TRBD1 matches at 10 bases. Germline V gives CDR1 SQVTM, CDR2 ANQGSEA. The CDR3 is 13 residues long. Trimming took 5 bases from V and 13 from J; bases not matched to a gene: 10. DNA for the CDR3: TGCAGCGTTTGGACAGGGGGGGACGGGAGACTGTTTTTT. Translation: CSVWTGGDGRLFF.

This clone occurred a few times. This chain uses TRBV25-1 with TRBJ1-5; a weak D match, TRBD1 (6 bases). The CDR3 has 13 residues. Germline V lookup: CDR1 MGHDK, CDR2 SYGVNS. The V end was cut by 2 bases, the J end by 4 bases, with 6 bases between. CDR3 DNA sequence: TGTGCCAGCAGTGAAAGGGGGAATCAGCCCCAGCATTTT. Protein product: CASSERGNQPQHF.

The chain combines TRBV7-2 with TRBJ2-7; perhaps TRBD2 as D (5 bases). The V gene lost 6 bases and the J gene lost 2 bases, with 14 bases spanning the gap. This CDR3 spans 14 amino acids. From germline, CDR1 is SGHTA and CDR2 FQGNSA. The CDR3 coding sequence is TGTGCCAGCAGGACAACCGGGGAGACCTACGAGCAGTACTTC. It encodes CASRTTGETYEQYF.

This chain links TRBV2 with TRBJ1-3, with D perhaps TRBD1 (6 bases). This CDR3 is 15 amino acids long. Trimming pared 6 bases from V and 0 bases from J, leaving 12 bases between. Per germline, CDR1 SNHLY and CDR2 FYNNEI. Here the CDR3 DNA reads TGTGCCAGCAGGGGGGGGCCGAGCTCTGGAAACACCATATATTTT. As protein: CASRGGPSSGNTIYF.

This clone was observed a handful of times. The chain joins TRBV10-2 to TRBJ1-1, with D unclear. The CDR3 length is 15 residues. The V end lost 2 bases, the J end lost 0 bases, and 10 bases lay between the germline ends. CDR1 WSHSY and CDR2 SAAADI come from the germline V gene. This CDR3 reads CASSEAGLMNTEAFF. CDR3 sequence (DNA): TGCGCCAGCAGTGAGGCAGGACTTATGAACACTGAAGCTTTCTTT.

The gene calls are TRBV10-3 and TRBJ2-7, with TRBD1 matching over 9 bases. The CDR3 has 14 residues. Germline CDR1 ENHRY, CDR2 SYGVKD. Trimming cost V 10 bases and J 6 bases; bases outside gene matches: 13. The CDR3 is CATGGRTGEGEQYF. The DNA of the CDR3 is TGTGCCACCGGGGGCAGGACAGGGGAGGGCGAGCAGTACTTC.